This paragraph reports one T cell receptor (beta chain). Its antigen specificity is not known. Base-call qualities are not available, and no considerably larger clone is one nucleotide away. Library prep was done by multiplex PCR. The data were produced on an Illumina HiSeq 2500. TCRbeta libraries were constructed through three rounds of nested PCR with primers (Table S4) according to protocols adapted from ARM-PCR. Before sequencing, PCR products of 200-500 bp were excised from the gel and purified with the QIAquick gel extraction kit. The source study handled its data this way. Trimmomatic was used to clean the reads, FLASH merged the cleaned reads into complete CDR3 sequences, and MiTCR assigned the sequences to V(D)J germline segments. Clonal diversity was computed as the inverse Simpson's index with VDJtools. A read counted as productive if the sequence was in-frame and lacked a premature stop codon. Starting from the raw public reads, TCRdb applied fastp trimming at Q25, assembled clones with MiXCR and retained in-frame beta chains. Rows are combined by CDR3 protein, so each entry shows the most common genes and DNA. It is TCRdb's table, rather than the study itself, that gives the V and J calls and clone size. This sample has 70,000 to 90,000 distinct CDR3 sequences in its table, and roughly 80% of those were observed once. The ten largest clones capture 50% to 65% of the sample.

Bulk unsorted tissue served as the source for RNA extraction, and RNA quality was assessed using a NanoDrop ND-1000 and an Agilent 2100. Distant non-tumor tissue taken more than 3 cm from the tumor edge was used as the normal lung sample. The donors were newly diagnosed lung cancer patients admitted for thoracic surgery in China from August to November 2014 who had not received prior chemotherapy. Patients who had received previous radiotherapy or chemotherapy, or who had another concurrent cancer, were excluded from the study. Surgical tissue pieces of roughly 1-2 cm3 were preserved in RNAlater solution and were kept at -80 degrees C until use. The sample is drawn from a study of tumor and adjacent non-tumor tissue in lung cancer (dated by TCRdb to the late 2010s). Looking at the study overall: By cancer type, the cohort comprised 12 to 13 adenocarcinoma patients, 2 squamous cell carcinoma patients and 1 small cell lung cancer patient. Sequencing generated a total of around 120 million productive TCRbeta reads, averaging approximately 4 million reads per sample. Among the 15 or so patients, ages ranged from roughly 30 to 85 years, approximately 10 were men and 5 were women, and disease was TNM stage I to III. Some 31 paired specimens, one tumor and one normal lung sample per patient, were profiled by TCRbeta CDR3 sequencing. The study compared bulk TCRbeta repertoires between lung tumor tissue and matched distant non-tumor lung tissue from about 14 lung cancer patients. General study outcomes and caveats: Younger patients had significantly higher TCR diversity, and higher tumor TCR diversity was associated with shorter overall and disease-free survival. The top 100 clones accounted for a significantly larger cumulative portion of the repertoire in normal lung than in tumor tissue. Neither the sequencing platform nor unique molecular identifiers are named or mentioned anywhere in the methods. Peripheral blood was not sequenced, so blood TCRbeta repertoires were not examined in the lung cancer patients of the study. Significantly higher TCR diversity (inverse Simpson) was observed in tumor tissue than in normal lung tissue (431.37 vs 166.20, P = 0.0075, Mann-Whitney U test). The cohort had only approximately 15 patients, and the authors noted that larger samples and more detailed clinical data are needed.

The specimen sequenced was distant non-tumor lung tissue. This TCR derives from a man between 60 and 70 years old with non-small cell lung cancer.

The CDR3 corresponds to CASSPKGRAFEAFF. The bases are TGTGCCAGCAGTCCAAAGGGTCGGGCCTTTGAAGCTTTCTTT. The chain is made from TRBV12-3 or TRBV12-4 and TRBJ1-1, with no confidently assigned D gene. V is pared back by 5 bases and J by 7 bases, with 17 bases lying between the germline termini. The CDR3, from cysteine to phenylalanine, totals 14 residues. Only CDR3 DNA is held: 42 bases, read in frame from base 1.